This T cell receptor (beta chain) was observed in a study of T cell responses to AZD1222 COVID-19 vaccine. General study results and limits: Two AZD1222 administrations were followed by greater Spike-specific TCR breadth and depth. Seropositivity was recorded at baseline in only a handful of AZD1222 recipients.

Some clones are missing from TCRdb's copy, which holds only in-frame ones; the method was immunoSEQ multiplex PCR. The sample records around 120,000 clones, approximately 89% being singletons. Concerning this clone itself: Antigen specificity is unknown.

V dropped 6 bases and J dropped 9 bases, with 19 bases sitting between them. The CDR3 totals 14 residues. Germline CDR1 reads SGHRS; CDR2 reads YFSETQ. The rearrangement uses TRBV5-1 and TRBJ1-3, with a possible D match to TRBD1 (5 bases). Material: peripheral blood, obtained on day 0 of AZD1222 vaccination. This clonotype originated in an adult in good health. This CDR3 is CASTAGGQFGTIYF. In DNA form, the CDR3 reads TGCGCCAGCACCGCCGGGGGTCAATTTGGCACCATATATTTT.